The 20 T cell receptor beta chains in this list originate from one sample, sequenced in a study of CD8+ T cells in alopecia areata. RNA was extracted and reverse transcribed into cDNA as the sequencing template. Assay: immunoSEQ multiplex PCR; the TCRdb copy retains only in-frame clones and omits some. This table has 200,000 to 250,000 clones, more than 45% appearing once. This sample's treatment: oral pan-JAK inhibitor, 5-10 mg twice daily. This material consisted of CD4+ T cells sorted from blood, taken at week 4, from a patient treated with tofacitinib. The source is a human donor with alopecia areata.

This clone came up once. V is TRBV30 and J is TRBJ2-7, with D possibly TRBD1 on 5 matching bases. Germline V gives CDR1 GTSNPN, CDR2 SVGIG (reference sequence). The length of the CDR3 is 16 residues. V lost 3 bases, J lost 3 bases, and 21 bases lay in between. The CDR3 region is CAWSSPTPRTNYEQYF. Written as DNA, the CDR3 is TGTGCCTGGAGCTCCCCCACTCCCCGGACAAACTACGAGCAGTACTTC. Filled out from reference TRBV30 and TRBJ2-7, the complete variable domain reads SQTIHQWPATLVQPVGSPLSLECTVEGTSNPNLYWYRQAAGRGLQLLFYSVGIGQISSEVPQNLSASRPQDRQFILSSKKLLLSDSGFYLCAWSSPTPRTNYEQYFGPGTRLTVT.

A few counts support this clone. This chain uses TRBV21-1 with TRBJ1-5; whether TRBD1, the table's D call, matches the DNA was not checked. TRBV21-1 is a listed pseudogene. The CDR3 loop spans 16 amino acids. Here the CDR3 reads CASSKVGGNSNQPQHF. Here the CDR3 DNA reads TGTGCCAGCAGCAAAGTAGGGGGAAATAGCAATCAGCCCCAGCATTTT.

The CDR3 sequence is CASSYSSGGGYEQYF. CDR3 in DNA: TGTGCCAGCAGTTACTCTAGCGGGGGAGGATACGAGCAGTACTTC. The V gene is TRBV6-5, the J gene TRBJ2-7, with 9 positions matching TRBD2. The CDR3 extends over 15 amino acids. Germline CDR1 reads MNHEY; CDR2 reads SVGAGI. Germline trimming cut 0 bases from V and 4 bases from J; bases unmatched to any gene: 4.

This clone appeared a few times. The CDR3 coding sequence is TGCAGCGTTGGTCCCGGGGGGGCCAACGTCCTGACTTTC. The encoded protein is CSVGPGGANVLTF. This rearrangement joins TRBV29-1 to TRBJ2-6; D gene unclear. The CDR3 consists of 13 residues. Trimming stripped 4 bases from V and 4 bases from J, with 8 bases between. CDR1 is SQVTM and CDR2 is ANQGSEA in the germline V gene. The full variable domain, in which reference TRBV29-1 and TRBJ2-6 provide the parts outside the CDR3, is SAVISQKPSRDICQRGTSLTIQCQVDSQVTMMFWYRQQPGQSLTLIATANQGSEATYESGFVIDKFPISRPNLTFSTLTVSNMSPEDSSIYLCSVGPGGANVLTFGAGSRLTVL.

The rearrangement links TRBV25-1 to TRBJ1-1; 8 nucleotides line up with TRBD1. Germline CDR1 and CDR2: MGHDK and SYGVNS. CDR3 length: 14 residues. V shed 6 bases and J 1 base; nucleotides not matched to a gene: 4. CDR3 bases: TGTGCCAGCAGGGCGGACAGGGCGAACACTGAAGCTTTCTTT. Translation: CASRADRANTEAFF.

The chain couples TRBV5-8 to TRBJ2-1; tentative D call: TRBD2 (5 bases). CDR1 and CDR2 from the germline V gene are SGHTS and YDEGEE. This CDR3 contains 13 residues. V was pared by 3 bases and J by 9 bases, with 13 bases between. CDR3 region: CASSSSPRGEQFF. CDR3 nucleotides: TGTGCCAGCAGCTCCTCTCCCCGGGGTGAGCAGTTCTTC.

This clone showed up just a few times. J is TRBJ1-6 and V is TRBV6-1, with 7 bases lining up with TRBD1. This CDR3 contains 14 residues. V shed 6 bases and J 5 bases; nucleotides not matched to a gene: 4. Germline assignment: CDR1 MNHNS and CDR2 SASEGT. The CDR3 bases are TGTGCCAGCAGGTGGACAGGCGATAATTCACCCCTCCACTTT. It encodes CASRWTGDNSPLHF.

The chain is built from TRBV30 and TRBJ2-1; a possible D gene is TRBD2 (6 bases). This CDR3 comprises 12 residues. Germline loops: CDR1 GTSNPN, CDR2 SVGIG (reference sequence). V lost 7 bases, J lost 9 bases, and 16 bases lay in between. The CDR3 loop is CASHSNGGEQFF. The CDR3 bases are TGTGCCTCACACTCGAACGGGGGTGAGCAGTTCTTC.

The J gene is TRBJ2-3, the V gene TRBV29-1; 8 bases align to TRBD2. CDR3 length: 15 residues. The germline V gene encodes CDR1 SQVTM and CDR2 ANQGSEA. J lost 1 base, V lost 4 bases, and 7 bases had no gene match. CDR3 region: CSVASLAGRTDTQYF. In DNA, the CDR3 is TGCAGCGTTGCTAGTTTAGCGGGGCGCACAGATACGCAGTATTTT.

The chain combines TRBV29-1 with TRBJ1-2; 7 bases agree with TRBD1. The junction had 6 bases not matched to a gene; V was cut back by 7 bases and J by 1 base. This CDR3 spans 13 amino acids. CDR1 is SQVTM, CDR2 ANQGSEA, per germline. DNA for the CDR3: TGCAGCGCCCTACAGGGGCTTAACTATGGCTACACCTTC. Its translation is CSALQGLNYGYTF.

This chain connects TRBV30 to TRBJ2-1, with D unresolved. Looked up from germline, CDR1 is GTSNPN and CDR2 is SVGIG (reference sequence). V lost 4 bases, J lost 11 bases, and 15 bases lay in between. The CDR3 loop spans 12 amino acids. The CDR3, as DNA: TGTGCCTGGAAGCCCGGTCTGGCCCAGCAGTTCTTC. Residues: CAWKPGLAQQFF.

The CDR3 protein is CASTLGTPGYEQYF. CDR3 DNA: TGTGCCAGCACCCTCGGGACTCCCGGCTACGAGCAGTACTTC. The V gene is TRBV11-2, the J gene TRBJ2-7, with D tentatively TRBD2 (6 bases). CDR1 and CDR2 from the germline V gene are SGHAT and FQNNGV. The V end was cut by 7 bases, the J end by 3 bases, with 16 bases between. The CDR3 covers 14 residues.

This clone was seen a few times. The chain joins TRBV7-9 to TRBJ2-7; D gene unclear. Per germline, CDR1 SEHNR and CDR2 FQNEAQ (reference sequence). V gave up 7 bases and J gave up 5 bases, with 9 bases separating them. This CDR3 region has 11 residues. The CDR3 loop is CASTSSDEQYF. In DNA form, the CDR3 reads TGTGCCAGCACCTCATCGGACGAGCAGTACTTC.

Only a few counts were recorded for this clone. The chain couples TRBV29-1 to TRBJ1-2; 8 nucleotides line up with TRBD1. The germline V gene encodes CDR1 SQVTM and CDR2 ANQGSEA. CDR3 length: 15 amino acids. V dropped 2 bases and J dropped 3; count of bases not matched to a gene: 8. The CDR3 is CSVEPSPGQDYGYTF. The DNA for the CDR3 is TGCAGCGTTGAACCTTCCCCGGGACAGGACTATGGCTACACCTTC.

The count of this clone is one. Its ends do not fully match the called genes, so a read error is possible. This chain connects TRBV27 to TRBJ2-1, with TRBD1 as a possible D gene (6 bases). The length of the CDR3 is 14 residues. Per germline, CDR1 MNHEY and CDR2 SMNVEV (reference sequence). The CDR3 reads CATSHSNRVNEQFF. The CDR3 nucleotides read TGTGCCACCAGTCATTCTAACAGGGTCAATGAGCAGTTCTTC.

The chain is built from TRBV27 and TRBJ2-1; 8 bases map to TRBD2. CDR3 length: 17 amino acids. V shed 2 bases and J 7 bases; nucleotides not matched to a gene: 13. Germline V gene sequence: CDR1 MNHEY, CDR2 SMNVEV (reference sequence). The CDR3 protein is CASSLIVAGGGINEQFF. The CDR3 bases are TGTGCCAGCAGTTTAATCGTCGCGGGGGGCGGGATAAATGAGCAGTTCTTC.

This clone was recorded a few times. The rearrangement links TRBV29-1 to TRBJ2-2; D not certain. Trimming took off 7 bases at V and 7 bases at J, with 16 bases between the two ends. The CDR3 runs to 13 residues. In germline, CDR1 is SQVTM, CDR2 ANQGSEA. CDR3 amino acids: CSGVYAANGELFF. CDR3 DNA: TGCAGCGGGGTCTACGCCGCCAACGGGGAGCTGTTTTTT.

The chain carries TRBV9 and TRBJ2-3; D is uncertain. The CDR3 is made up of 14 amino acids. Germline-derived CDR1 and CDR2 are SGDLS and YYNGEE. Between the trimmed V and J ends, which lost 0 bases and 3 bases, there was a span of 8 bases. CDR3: CASSVVDSTDTQYF. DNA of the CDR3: TGTGCCAGCAGCGTAGTCGATAGTACAGATACGCAGTATTTT.

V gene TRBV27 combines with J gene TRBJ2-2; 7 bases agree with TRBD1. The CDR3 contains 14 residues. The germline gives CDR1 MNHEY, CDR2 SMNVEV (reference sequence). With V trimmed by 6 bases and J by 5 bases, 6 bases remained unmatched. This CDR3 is CASRETGLTGELFF. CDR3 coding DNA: TGTGCCAGCAGGGAGACAGGGTTGACCGGGGAGCTGTTTTTT.

In DNA form, the CDR3 reads TGTGCCAGCAGCACCCTACACACCGGGGAGCTGTTTTTT. This sequence encodes CASSTLHTGELFF. The chain is built from TRBV7-9 and TRBJ2-2, with D uncertain. The V end was cut by 5 bases, the J end by 3 bases, with 7 bases between. There are 13 residues in the CDR3. Germline CDR1 reads SEHNR; CDR2 reads FQNEAQ (reference sequence).